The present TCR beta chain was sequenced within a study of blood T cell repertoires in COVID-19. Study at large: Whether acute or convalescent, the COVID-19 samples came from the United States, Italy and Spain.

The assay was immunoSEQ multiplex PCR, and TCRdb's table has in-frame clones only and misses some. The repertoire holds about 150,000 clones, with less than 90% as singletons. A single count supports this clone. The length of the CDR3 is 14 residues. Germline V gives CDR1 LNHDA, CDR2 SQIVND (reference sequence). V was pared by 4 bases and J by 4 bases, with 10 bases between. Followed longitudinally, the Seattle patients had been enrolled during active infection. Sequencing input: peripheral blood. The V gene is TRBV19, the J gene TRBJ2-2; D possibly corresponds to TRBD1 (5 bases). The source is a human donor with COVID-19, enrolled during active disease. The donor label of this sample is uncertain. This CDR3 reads CASSKDKLTGELFF. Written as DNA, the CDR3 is TGTGCCAGTAGTAAGGACAAGCTCACCGGGGAGCTGTTTTTT. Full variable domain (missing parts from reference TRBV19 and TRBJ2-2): DGGITQSPKYLFRKEGQNVTLSCEQNLNHDAMYWYRQDPGQGLRLIYYSQIVNDFQKGDIAEGYSVSREKKESFPLTVTSAQKNPTAFYLCASSKDKLTGELFFGEGSRLTVL.